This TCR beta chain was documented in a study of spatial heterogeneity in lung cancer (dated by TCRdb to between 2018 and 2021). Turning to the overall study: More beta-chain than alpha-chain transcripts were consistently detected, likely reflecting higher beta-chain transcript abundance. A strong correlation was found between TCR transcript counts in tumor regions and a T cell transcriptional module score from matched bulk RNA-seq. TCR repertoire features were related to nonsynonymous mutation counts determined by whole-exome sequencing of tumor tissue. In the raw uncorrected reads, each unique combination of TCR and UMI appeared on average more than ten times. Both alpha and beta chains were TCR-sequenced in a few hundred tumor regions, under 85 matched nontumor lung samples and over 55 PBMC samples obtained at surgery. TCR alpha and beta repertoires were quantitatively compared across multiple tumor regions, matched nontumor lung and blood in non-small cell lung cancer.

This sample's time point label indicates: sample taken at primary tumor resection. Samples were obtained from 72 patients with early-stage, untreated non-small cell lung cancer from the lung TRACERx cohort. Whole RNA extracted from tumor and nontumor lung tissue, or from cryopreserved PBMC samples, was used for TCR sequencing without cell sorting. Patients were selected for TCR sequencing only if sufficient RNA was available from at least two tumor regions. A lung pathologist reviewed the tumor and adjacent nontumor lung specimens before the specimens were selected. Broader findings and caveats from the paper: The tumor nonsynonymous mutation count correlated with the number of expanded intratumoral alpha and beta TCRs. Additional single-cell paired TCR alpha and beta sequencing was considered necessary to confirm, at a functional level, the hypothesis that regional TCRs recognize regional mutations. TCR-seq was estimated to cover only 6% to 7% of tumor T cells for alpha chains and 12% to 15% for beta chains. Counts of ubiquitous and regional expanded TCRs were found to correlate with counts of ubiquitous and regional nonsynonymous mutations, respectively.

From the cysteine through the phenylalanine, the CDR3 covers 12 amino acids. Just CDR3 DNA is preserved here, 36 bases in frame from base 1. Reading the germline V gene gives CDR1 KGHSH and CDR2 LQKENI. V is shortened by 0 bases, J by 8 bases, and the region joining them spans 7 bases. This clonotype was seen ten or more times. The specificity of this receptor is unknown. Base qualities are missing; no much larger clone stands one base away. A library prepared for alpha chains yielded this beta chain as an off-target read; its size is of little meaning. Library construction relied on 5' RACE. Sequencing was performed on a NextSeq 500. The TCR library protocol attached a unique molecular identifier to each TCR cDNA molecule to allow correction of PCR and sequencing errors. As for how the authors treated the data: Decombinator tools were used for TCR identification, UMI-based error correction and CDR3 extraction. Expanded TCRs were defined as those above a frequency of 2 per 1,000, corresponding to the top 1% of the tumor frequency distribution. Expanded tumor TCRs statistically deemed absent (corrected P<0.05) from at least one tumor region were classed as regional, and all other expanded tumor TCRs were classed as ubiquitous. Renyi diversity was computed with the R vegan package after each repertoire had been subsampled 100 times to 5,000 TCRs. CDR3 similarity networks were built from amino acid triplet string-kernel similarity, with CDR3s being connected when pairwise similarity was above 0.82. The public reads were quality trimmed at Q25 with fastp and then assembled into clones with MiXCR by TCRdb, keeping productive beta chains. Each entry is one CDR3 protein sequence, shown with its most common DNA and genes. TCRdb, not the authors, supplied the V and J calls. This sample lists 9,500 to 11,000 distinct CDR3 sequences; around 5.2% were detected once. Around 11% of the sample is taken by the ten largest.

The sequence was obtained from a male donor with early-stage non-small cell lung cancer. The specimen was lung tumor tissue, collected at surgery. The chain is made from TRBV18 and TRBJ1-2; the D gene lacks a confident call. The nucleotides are TGTGCCAGCTCACCACCCGAGGAAGGCTACACCTTC. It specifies CASSPPEEGYTF.